The entry below describes one T cell receptor (beta chain). Its antigen is not identified. There are 15 residues in the CDR3. V lost 5 bases, J lost 0 bases, and 3 bases stayed unmatched. The germline V gene encodes CDR1 PRHDT and CDR2 FYEKMQ (reference sequence). These data are taken from a study of T cell responses to AZD1222 COVID-19 vaccine. The study, taken as a whole, reports: Mostly white British, mostly female donors; authors suggested clonal diversity may be underestimated.

Assay used: immunoSEQ multiplex PCR; TCRdb lists only in-frame clones, some missing. The sample holds approximately 150,000 clones, around 90% seen once. This sequence originates from an adult in good health. This specimen was peripheral blood, taken on day 0 of AZD1222 vaccination. The chain combines TRBV13 with TRBJ1-5; 8 nucleotides align to TRBD1. The CDR3, as DNA: TGTGCCAGCAGCCCGGGGACAGGTAGCAATCAGCCCCAGCATTTT. Encoded protein: CASSPGTGSNQPQHF.